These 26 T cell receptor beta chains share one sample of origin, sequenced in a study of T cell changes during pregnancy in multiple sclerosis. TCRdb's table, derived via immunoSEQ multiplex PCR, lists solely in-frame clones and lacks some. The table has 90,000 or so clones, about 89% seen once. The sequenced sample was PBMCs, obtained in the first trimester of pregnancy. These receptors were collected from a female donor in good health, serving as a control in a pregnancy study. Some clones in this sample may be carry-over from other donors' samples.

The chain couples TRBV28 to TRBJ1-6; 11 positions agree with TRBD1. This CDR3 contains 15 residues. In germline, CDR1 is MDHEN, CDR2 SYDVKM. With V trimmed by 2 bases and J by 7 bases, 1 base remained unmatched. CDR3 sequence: CASSLGTGGNSPLHF. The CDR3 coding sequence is TGTGCCAGCAGTTTAGGGACAGGGGGGAATTCACCCCTCCACTTT.

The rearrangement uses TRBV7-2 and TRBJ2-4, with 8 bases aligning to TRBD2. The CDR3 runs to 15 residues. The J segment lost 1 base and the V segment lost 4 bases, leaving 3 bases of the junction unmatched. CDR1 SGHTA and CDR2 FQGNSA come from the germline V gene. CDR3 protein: CASSSGRAAKNIQYF. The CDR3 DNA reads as TGTGCCAGCAGCTCCGGGAGGGCTGCCAAAAACATTCAGTACTTC.

The CDR3 reads CASRTGFYEQYF. The CDR3 nucleotides read TGTGCCAGCAGGACAGGGTTCTACGAGCAGTACTTC. The V and J genes are TRBV7-3 and TRBJ2-7; 7 bases line up with TRBD1. V trimming: 6 bases; J trimming: 3 bases; junction bases outside the gene matches: 2. From germline, CDR1 is SGHTA and CDR2 FQGTGA. CDR3 size: 12 residues.

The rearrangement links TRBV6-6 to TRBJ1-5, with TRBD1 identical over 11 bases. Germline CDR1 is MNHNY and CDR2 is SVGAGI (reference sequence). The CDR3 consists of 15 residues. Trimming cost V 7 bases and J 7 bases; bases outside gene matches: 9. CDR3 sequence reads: CASTLGDRGYQPQHF. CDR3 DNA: TGTGCCAGCACGCTGGGGGACAGGGGGTACCAGCCCCAGCATTTT.

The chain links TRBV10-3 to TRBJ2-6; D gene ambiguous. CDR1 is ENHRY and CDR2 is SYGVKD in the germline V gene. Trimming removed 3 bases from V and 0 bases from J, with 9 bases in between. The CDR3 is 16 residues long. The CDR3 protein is CAISDGRGSGANVLTF. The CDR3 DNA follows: TGTGCCATCAGTGATGGTAGAGGCTCTGGGGCCAACGTCCTGACTTTC.

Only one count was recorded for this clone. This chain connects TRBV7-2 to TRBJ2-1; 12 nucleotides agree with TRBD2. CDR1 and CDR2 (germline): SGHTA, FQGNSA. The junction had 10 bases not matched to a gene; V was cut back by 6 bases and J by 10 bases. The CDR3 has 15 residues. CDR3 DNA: TGTGCCAGCAGGAGGGGACTAGCGGGTGAAGGGGAGCAGTTCTTC. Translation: CASRRGLAGEGEQFF. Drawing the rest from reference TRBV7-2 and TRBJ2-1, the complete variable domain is GAGVSQSPSNKVTEKGKDVELRCDPISGHTALYWYRQSLGQGLEFLIYFQGNSAPDKSGLPSDRFSAERTGGSVSTLTIQRTQQEDSAVYLCASRRGLAGEGEQFFGPGTRLTVL.

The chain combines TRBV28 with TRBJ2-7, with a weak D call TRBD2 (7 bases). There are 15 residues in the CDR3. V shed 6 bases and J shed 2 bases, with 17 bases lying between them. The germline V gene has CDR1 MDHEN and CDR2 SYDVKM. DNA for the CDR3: TGTGCCAGCAGCCCTAGGCGGGGGCTACCCTACGAGCAGTACTTC. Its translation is CASSPRRGLPYEQYF.

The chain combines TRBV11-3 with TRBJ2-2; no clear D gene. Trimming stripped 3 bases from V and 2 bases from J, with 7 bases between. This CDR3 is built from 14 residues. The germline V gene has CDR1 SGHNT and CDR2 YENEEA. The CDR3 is CASSLGRNTGELFF. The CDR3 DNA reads TGTGCCAGCAGCTTGGGCCGCAACACCGGGGAGCTGTTTTTT.

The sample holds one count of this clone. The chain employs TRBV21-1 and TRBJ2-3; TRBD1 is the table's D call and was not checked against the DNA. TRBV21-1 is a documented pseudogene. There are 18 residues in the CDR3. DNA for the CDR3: TGTGCCAGCAGCAAAGTGGTGTCAGGGGGCATGGGCACAGATACGCAGTATTTT. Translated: CASSKVVSGGMGTDTQYF.

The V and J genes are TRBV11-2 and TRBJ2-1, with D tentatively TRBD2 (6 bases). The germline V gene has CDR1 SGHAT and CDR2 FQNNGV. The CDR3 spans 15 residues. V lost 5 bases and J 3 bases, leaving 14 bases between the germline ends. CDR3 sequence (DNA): TGTGCCAGCAGCGAGTCGAGCGGGTACTACAATGAGCAGTTCTTC. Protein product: CASSESSGYYNEQFF. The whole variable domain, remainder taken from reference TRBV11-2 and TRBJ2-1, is EAGVAQSPRYKIIEKRQSVAFWCNPISGHATLYWYQQILGQGPKLLIQFQNNGVVDDSQLPKDRFSAERLKGVDSTLKIQPAKLEDSAVYLCASSESSGYYNEQFFGPGTRLTVL.

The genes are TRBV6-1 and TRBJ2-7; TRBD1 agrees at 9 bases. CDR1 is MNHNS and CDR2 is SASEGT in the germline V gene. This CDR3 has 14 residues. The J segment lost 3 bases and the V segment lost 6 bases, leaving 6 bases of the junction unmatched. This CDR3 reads CASSRDREDYEQYF. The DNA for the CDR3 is TGTGCCAGCAGCCGGGACAGGGAAGACTACGAGCAGTACTTC.

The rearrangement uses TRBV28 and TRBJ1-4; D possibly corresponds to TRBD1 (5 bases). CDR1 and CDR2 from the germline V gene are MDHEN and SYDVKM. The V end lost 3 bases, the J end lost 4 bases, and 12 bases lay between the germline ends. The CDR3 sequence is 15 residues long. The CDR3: CASSLGGSGNEKLFF. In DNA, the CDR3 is TGTGCCAGCAGTTTGGGGGGGTCGGGTAATGAAAAACTGTTTTTT.

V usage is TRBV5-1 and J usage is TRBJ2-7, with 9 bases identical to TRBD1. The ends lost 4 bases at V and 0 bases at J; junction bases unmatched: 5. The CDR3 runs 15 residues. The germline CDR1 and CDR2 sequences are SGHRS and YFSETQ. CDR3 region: CASSTGQGSSYEQYF. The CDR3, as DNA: TGCGCCAGCAGCACAGGACAGGGGAGCTCCTACGAGCAGTACTTC.

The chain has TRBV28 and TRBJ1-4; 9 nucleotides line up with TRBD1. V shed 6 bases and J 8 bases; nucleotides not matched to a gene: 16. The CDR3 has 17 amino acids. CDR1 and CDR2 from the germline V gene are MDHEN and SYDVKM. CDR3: CASSQSRPGTGWEKLFF. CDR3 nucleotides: TGTGCCAGCAGCCAAAGCCGGCCCGGGACAGGGTGGGAAAAACTGTTTTTT. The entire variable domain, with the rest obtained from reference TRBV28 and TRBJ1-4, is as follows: DVKVTQSSRYLVKRTGEKVFLECVQDMDHENMFWYRQDPGLGLRLIYFSYDVKMKEKGDIPEGYSVSREKKERFSLILESASTNQTSMYLCASSQSRPGTGWEKLFFGSGTQLSVL.

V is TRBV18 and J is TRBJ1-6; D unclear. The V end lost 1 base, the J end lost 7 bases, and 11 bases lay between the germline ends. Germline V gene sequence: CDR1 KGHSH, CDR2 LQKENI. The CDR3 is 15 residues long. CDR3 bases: TGTGCCAGCTCACCACTAGCAGATCCCAATTCACCCCTCCACTTT. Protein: CASSPLADPNSPLHF.

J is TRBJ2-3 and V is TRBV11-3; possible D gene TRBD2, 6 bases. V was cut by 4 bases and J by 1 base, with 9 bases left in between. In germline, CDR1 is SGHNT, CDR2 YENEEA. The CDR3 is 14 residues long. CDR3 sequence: CASSYGGGTDTQYF. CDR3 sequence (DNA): TGTGCCAGCAGCTACGGCGGGGGCACAGATACGCAGTATTTT.

CDR3 nucleotide sequence: TGTGCCAGCAGTTTCGAACAGGTGGACACTGAAGCTTTCTTT. As protein: CASSFEQVDTEAFF. This chain joins TRBV28 and TRBJ1-1, with D possibly TRBD1 on 5 matching bases. CDR1 and CDR2 (germline): MDHEN, SYDVKM. CDR3 size: 14 residues. Trimming took 3 bases from V and 3 from J, leaving 11 bases between them. Supplemented by reference TRBV28 and TRBJ1-1, the full variable domain reads DVKVTQSSRYLVKRTGEKVFLECVQDMDHENMFWYRQDPGLGLRLIYFSYDVKMKEKGDIPEGYSVSREKKERFSLILESASTNQTSMYLCASSFEQVDTEAFFGQGTRLTVV.

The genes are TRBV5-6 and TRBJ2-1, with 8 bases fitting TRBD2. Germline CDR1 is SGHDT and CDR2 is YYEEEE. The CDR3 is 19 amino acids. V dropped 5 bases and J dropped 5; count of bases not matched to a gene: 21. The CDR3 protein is CASSRWAFPSGPIHNEQFF. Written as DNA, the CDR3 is TGTGCCAGCAGTCGTTGGGCCTTCCCTAGCGGGCCCATACACAATGAGCAGTTCTTC.

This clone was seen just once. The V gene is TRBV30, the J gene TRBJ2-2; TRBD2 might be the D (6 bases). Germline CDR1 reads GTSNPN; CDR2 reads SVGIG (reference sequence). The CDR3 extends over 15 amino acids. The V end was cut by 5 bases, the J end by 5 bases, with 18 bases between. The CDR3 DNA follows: TGTGCCTGGGAGGGGCCTAGCGTGAATACCGGGGAGCTGTTTTTT. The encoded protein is CAWEGPSVNTGELFF.

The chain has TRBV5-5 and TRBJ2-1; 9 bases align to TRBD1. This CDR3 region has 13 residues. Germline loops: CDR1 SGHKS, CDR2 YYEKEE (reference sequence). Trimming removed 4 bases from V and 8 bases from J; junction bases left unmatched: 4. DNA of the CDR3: TGTGCCAGCAGCCCACAGGGGGCGGATGAGCAGTTCTTC. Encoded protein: CASSPQGADEQFF. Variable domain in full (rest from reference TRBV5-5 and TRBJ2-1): DAGVTQSPTHLIKTRGQQVTLRCSPISGHKSVSWYQQVLGQGPQFIFQYYEKEERGRGNFPDRFSARQFPNYSSELNVNALLLGDSALYLCASSPQGADEQFFGPGTRLTVL.

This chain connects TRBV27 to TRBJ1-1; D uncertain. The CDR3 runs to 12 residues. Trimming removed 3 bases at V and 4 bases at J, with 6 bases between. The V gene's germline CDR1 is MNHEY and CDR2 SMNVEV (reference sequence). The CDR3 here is CASSFTGTEAFF. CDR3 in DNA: TGTGCCAGCAGTTTTACGGGCACTGAAGCTTTCTTT.

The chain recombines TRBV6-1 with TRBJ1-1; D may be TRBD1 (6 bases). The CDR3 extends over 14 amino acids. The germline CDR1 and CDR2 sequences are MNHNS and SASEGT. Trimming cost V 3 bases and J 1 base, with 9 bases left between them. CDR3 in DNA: TGTGCCAGCAGTGAGTTCAGGGGGAACACTGAAGCTTTCTTT. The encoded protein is CASSEFRGNTEAFF.

The CDR3 DNA reads as TGCGCCAGCAGCCAAGATGGGCAGAATAATGAAAAACTGTTTTTT. It encodes CASSQDGQNNEKLFF. This chain uses TRBV4-1 with TRBJ1-4; no reliable D call. This CDR3 has 15 amino acids. V was shortened by 0 bases and J by 4 bases, with 9 bases between the two germline ends. CDR1 is MGHRA, CDR2 YSYEKL, per germline.

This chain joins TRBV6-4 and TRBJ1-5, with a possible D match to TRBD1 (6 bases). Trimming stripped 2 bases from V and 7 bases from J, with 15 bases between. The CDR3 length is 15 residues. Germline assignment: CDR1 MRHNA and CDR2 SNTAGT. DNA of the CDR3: TGTGCCAGCAGTGACCTAGACAGGTGGGTGCAGCCCCAGCATTTT. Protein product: CASSDLDRWVQPQHF.

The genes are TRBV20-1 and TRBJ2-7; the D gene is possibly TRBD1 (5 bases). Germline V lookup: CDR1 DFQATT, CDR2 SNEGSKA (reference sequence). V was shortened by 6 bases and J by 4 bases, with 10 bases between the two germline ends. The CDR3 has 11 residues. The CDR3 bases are TGCAGTGCAAAGACAGATTACGAGCAGTACTTC. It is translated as CSAKTDYEQYF.

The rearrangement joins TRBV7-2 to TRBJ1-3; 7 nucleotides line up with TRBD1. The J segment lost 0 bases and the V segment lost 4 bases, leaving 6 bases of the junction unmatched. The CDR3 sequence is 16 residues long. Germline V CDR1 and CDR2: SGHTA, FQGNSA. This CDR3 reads CASSSDRVGSGNTIYF. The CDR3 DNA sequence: TGTGCCAGCAGCTCCGACAGGGTCGGCTCTGGAAACACCATATATTTT.